The sequence of this TCR beta chain was determined in a study of early T cells in non-severe SARS-CoV-2 infection. About the study: The chains were unpaired, and the sequenced material was bulk RNA from unsorted whole blood.

V was pared by 3 bases and J by 1 base, with 14 bases between. The germline V gene encodes CDR1 SGHAT and CDR2 FQNNGV. This CDR3 is built from 16 residues. This clonotype was picked up a small number of times. TCRdb reprocessed the 5' RACE reads via MiXCR and lists one record per CDR3 protein. The sample holds about 80,000 distinct CDR3 sequences, about an eighth seen once. The rearrangement joins TRBV11-2 to TRBJ2-3; D tentatively reads TRBD1 or TRBD2 (5 bases each). Specimen: whole blood. The sequence was collected from an adult who was a healthcare worker with PCR-confirmed SARS-CoV-2 infection or an uninfected control (not recorded which). The CDR3 loop reads CASSLDRDGRTDTQYF. The DNA of the CDR3 is TGTGCCAGCAGCTTGGACCGGGACGGCCGCACAGATACGCAGTATTTT.